This is a list of T cell receptor beta chains from one sample in a study of shared clonotypes between healthy human individuals. TCRdb keeps only in-frame clones here, not all; method: immunoSEQ multiplex PCR. The sample carries around 500,000 clones, 81% recorded once. Specimen: PBMCs. Every receptor here comes from a woman between 40 and 55 years old in good health. Some clones in this sample may be carry-over from other donors' samples. The CDR3 runs from the conserved cysteine through the conserved F or W. A D gene is named only where the DNA matches it firmly. Clone size is given for some rows only: seen once, a few or many times, or a class if the clone is expanded.

v_gene: TRBV4-1
d_gene: -
j_gene: TRBJ2-1
abundance: -
CDR3aa: CASSQVGPSEQFF
CDR3nt: TGCGCCAGCAGCCAAGTAGGGCCGTCGGAGCAGTTCTTC

v_gene: TRBV7-6
d_gene: TRBD2
j_gene: TRBJ2-5
abundance: -
CDR3aa: CASSSPRAGEETQYF
CDR3nt: TGTGCCAGCAGCTCCCCCAGGGCGGGGGAAGAGACCCAGTACTTC

v_gene: TRBV18
d_gene: -
j_gene: TRBJ1-1
abundance: -
CDR3aa: CASSPQVMGVYTEAFF
CDR3nt: TGTGCCAGCTCACCTCAAGTTATGGGTGTGTACACTGAAGCTTTCTTT

v_gene: TRBV28
d_gene: -
j_gene: TRBJ2-7
abundance: few
CDR3aa: CASSLFGDEQYF
CDR3nt: TGTGCCAGCAGTTTATTTGGCGACGAGCAGTACTTC

v_gene: TRBV18
d_gene: -
j_gene: TRBJ2-1
abundance: -
CDR3aa: CASSPRRTAYNEQFF
CDR3nt: TGTGCCAGCTCACCAAGGCGTACTGCTTACAATGAGCAGTTCTTC

v_gene: TRBV9
d_gene: -
j_gene: TRBJ1-3
abundance: -
CDR3aa: CASSAPRTGNTIYF
CDR3nt: TGTGCCAGCAGCGCCCCAAGAACCGGAAACACCATATATTTT

v_gene: TRBV10-1
d_gene: -
j_gene: TRBJ1-1
abundance: -
CDR3aa: CASRHGTNTEAFF
CDR3nt: TGCGCCAGCAGACATGGGACTAACACTGAAGCTTTCTTT

v_gene: TRBV4-2
d_gene: -
j_gene: TRBJ2-5
abundance: -
CDR3aa: CASSQDGGQQQETQYF
CDR3nt: TGTGCCAGCAGCCAAGATGGTGGCCAACAGCAAGAGACCCAGTACTTC

v_gene: TRBV5-4
d_gene: -
j_gene: TRBJ2-2
abundance: -
CDR3aa: CASSLGAGSNTGELFF
CDR3nt: TGTGCCAGCAGCTTGGGTGCAGGTTCGAACACCGGGGAGCTGTTTTTT

v_gene: TRBV28
d_gene: TRBD2
j_gene: TRBJ2-7
abundance: -
CDR3aa: CASSAPSGRYEQYF
CDR3nt: TGTGCCAGCAGTGCCCCAAGCGGGAGATACGAGCAGTACTTC

v_gene: TRBV11-2
d_gene: TRBD1
j_gene: TRBJ2-2
abundance: -
CDR3aa: CASSLLEFGTANTGELFF
CDR3nt: TGTGCCAGCAGCTTATTGGAGTTCGGGACAGCGAACACCGGGGAGCTGTTTTTT

v_gene: TRBV19
d_gene: TRBD1
j_gene: TRBJ1-1
abundance: -
CDR3aa: CASSSGGLEAFF
CDR3nt: TGTGCCAGTAGTTCAGGGGGCCTTGAAGCTTTCTTT

v_gene: TRBV4-3
d_gene: -
j_gene: TRBJ2-1
abundance: -
CDR3aa: CASSQESYNWNEQFF
CDR3nt: TGCGCCAGCAGCCAAGAAAGCTATAATTGGAATGAGCAGTTCTTC

v_gene: TRBV5-4
d_gene: TRBD2
j_gene: TRBJ2-7
abundance: many
CDR3aa: CASSPTSGSYEQYF
CDR3nt: TGTGCCAGCAGCCCAACTAGCGGGAGTTACGAGCAGTACTTC

v_gene: TRBV28
d_gene: -
j_gene: TRBJ2-7
abundance: -
CDR3aa: CASSRYRAVSYEQYF
CDR3nt: TGTGCCAGCAGTCGTTACAGGGCGGTTTCCTACGAGCAGTACTTC

v_gene: TRBV2
d_gene: -
j_gene: TRBJ1-2
abundance: -
CDR3aa: CASSDQGPYGYTF
CDR3nt: TGTGCCAGCAGTGATCAGGGTCCCTATGGCTACACCTTC

v_gene: TRBV18
d_gene: TRBD1
j_gene: TRBJ2-2
abundance: -
CDR3aa: CASSPRTGFDSGELFF
CDR3nt: TGTGCCAGCTCACCACGGACAGGGTTCGATTCCGGGGAGCTGTTTTTT

v_gene: TRBV20-1
d_gene: -
j_gene: TRBJ1-1
abundance: -
CDR3aa: CSASNNTEAFF
CDR3nt: TGCAGTGCCAGTAATAACACTGAAGCTTTCTTT

v_gene: TRBV21-1
d_gene: -
j_gene: TRBJ2-7
abundance: few
CDR3aa: CASREFYEQYF
CDR3nt: TGTGCCAGCAGGGAATTCTACGAGCAGTACTTC

v_gene: TRBV5-1
d_gene: TRBD2
j_gene: TRBJ2-5
abundance: -
CDR3aa: CASSLGPLAGEETQYF
CDR3nt: TGCGCCAGCAGCTTGGGGCCACTAGCGGGAGAAGAGACCCAGTACTTC

v_gene: TRBV4-1
d_gene: -
j_gene: TRBJ2-7
abundance: -
CDR3aa: CASSTPGVRGAWEQYF
CDR3nt: TGCGCCAGCAGCACCCCCGGTGTCAGGGGGGCTTGGGAGCAGTACTTC

v_gene: TRBV15
d_gene: -
j_gene: TRBJ1-2
abundance: -
CDR3aa: CATSRDRGTNYGYTF
CDR3nt: TGTGCCACCAGCAGAGACAGGGGTACTAACTATGGCTACACCTTC

v_gene: TRBV10-3
d_gene: -
j_gene: TRBJ1-4
abundance: -
CDR3aa: CAISESAGEKRF
CDR3nt: TGTGCCATCAGTGAGTCGGCGGGGGAAAAGCGTTTT

v_gene: TRBV7-3
d_gene: -
j_gene: TRBJ1-2
abundance: -
CDR3aa: CASSWGARNGYTF
CDR3nt: TGTGCCAGCAGTTGGGGGGCGAGGAATGGCTACACCTTC

v_gene: TRBV7-8
d_gene: -
j_gene: TRBJ1-1
abundance: -
CDR3aa: CASSPDPERTEAFF
CDR3nt: TGTGCCAGCAGCCCCGACCCGGAGCGGACTGAAGCTTTCTTT

v_gene: TRBV28
d_gene: -
j_gene: TRBJ2-6
abundance: -
CDR3aa: CASSLPTPSGANVLTF
CDR3nt: TGTGCCAGCAGTCTGCCGACTCCTTCTGGGGCCAACGTCCTGACTTTC